This T cell receptor (beta chain) was identified during a study of CDR3 diversity in severe acne. Using its own MiXCR run on the PCR reads, TCRdb lists one record per CDR3 protein. Of over 70,000 distinct CDR3 sequences in the sample, about 54% were seen once. CDR1 and CDR2 (germline): PRHDT, FYEKMQ (reference sequence). This CDR3 region has 16 residues. Unmatched junction bases numbered 5, after V lost 0 bases and J lost 3 bases. Sequencing was done on a sample of blood. The sequence came from a male donor in good health, without acne. The V gene is TRBV13, the J gene TRBJ2-7; 10 bases agree with TRBD2. Here the CDR3 reads CASSLGTSGENYEQYF. DNA of the CDR3: TGTGCCAGCAGCTTAGGTACTAGCGGGGAAAACTACGAGCAGTACTTC.